This T cell receptor beta chain was documented in a study of human T cells and chemical hapten exposure. TCRdb reanalysed the RACE reads using MiXCR and keeps one entry per CDR3 protein. Of 85,000 to 100,000 distinct CDR3 sequences in the sample, approximately 11% are singletons; the top ten hold less than 2.5%. The table lists this clonotype with many counts. Documented time point: patch test 2, 6 weeks after DPC sensitization. Treatment specified: therapeutic diphenylcyclopropenone sensitization with weekly scalp DPC. This receptor was taken from a man between 35 and 55 years old with alopecia areata. Some clones in this sample may be carry-over from other donors' samples. This specimen was whole blood, taken in connection with sensitization to the hapten diphenylcyclopropenone (DPC).

The CDR3 region is CASGLPGLADEQFF. The CDR3 coding sequence is TGTGCTAGTGGTTTGCCGGGACTAGCAGATGAGCAGTTCTTC. The V gene is TRBV12-5, the J gene TRBJ2-1; 9 bases agree with TRBD2. Germline lookup yields CDR1 LGHNT and CDR2 FRNRAP. This CDR3 contains 14 residues. Trimming at V came to 2 bases and at J to 8 bases, leaving 4 bases not matched to a gene.